The 30 T cell receptor beta chains reported below all come from one sample, sequenced in a study of blood T cells in healthy people across ages. Next came a second PCR, run for about 7 to 12 cycles, which used a sample-barcoded 5' primer along with a J-beta primer mix. TCRdb re-called the 5' RACE reads with MiXCR, one entry per CDR3 protein. The sample holds 1.5 million to 1.9 million distinct CDR3 sequences, less than 45% seen once. The sample taken for sequencing was blood. The receptor set was obtained from a woman in her late teens or twenties in good health.

V and J are TRBV7-9 and TRBJ2-4; TRBD1 might be the D (6 bases). Per the germline V gene, CDR1 is SEHNR and CDR2 is FQNEAQ (reference sequence). Trimming took off 3 bases at V and 0 bases at J, with 18 bases between the two ends. This CDR3 spans 18 amino acids. CDR3 protein: CASSLAGQFALAKNIQYF. Here the CDR3 DNA reads TGTGCCAGCAGCTTGGCAGGACAGTTTGCTCTAGCCAAAAACATTCAGTACTTC.

Of note for this clonotype: This may arise from a read error, as a much more abundant clone is one base away. V gene TRBV20-1 combines with J gene TRBJ1-1; unclear D gene. Germline CDR1 and CDR2: DFQATT and SNEGSKA (reference sequence). The length of the CDR3 is 14 residues. The CDR3, as DNA: TGCGGTGCTACAAGGACGGATCTGAACACTGAAGCTTTCTTT. This gives the protein CGATRTDLNTEAFF.

This clonotype has ten or more counts. The chain carries TRBV20-1 and TRBJ2-7; D is possibly TRBD1 (6 bases). The CDR3 extends over 11 amino acids. Germline V gene sequence: CDR1 DFQATT, CDR2 SNEGSKA (reference sequence). V shed 5 bases and J shed 2 bases, with 7 bases lying between them. CDR3 protein: CSAGTTYEQYF. The CDR3 DNA sequence: TGCAGTGCTGGGACAACCTACGAGCAGTACTTC.

This clonotype turned up a few times. The chain couples TRBV20-1 to TRBJ2-4; no firm D call. The CDR3 extends over 15 amino acids. V was pared by 3 bases and J by 0 bases, with 12 bases between. The germline CDR1 and CDR2 sequences are DFQATT and SNEGSKA (reference sequence). CDR3 in amino acids: CSASHPSGAKNIQYF. The CDR3 DNA reads as TGCAGTGCTAGTCATCCCAGTGGAGCCAAAAACATTCAGTACTTC.

The rearrangement joins TRBV7-6 to TRBJ1-1; TRBD1 is a possible D gene (6 bases). The V gene's germline CDR1 is SGHVS and CDR2 FNYEAQ. The CDR3 runs 16 residues. V was clipped by 4 bases and J by 0 bases, with 15 bases between them. CDR3: CASSSSGGQLNTEAFF. The CDR3 DNA sequence: TGTGCCAGCAGCTCCTCGGGAGGACAGCTGAACACTGAAGCTTTCTTT.

In this sample, this clonotype turned up a few times. The CDR3 sequence: CASSPQRNRGLGEKLFF. The CDR3 DNA follows: TGTGCCAGCAGTCCGCAACGAAACAGGGGATTAGGTGAAAAACTGTTTTTT. The chain has TRBV28 and TRBJ1-4; 7 bases fit TRBD1. V trimming: 5 bases; J trimming: 7 bases; junction bases outside the gene matches: 16. This CDR3 has 17 amino acids. The germline gives CDR1 MDHEN, CDR2 SYDVKM.

J is TRBJ2-7 and V is TRBV28, with 11 positions matching TRBD2. The V gene's germline CDR1 is MDHEN and CDR2 SYDVKM. The CDR3 totals 13 residues. The junction had 6 bases not matched to a gene; V was cut back by 7 bases and J by 7 bases. The CDR3 sequence is CASILAGAREQYF. The DNA of the CDR3 is TGTGCCAGCATACTAGCGGGAGCGAGAGAGCAGTACTTC.

This clonotype showed up just a few times. V usage is TRBV7-9 and J usage is TRBJ1-4; 7 bases agree with TRBD1. CDR1 is SEHNR, CDR2 FQNEAQ, per germline (reference sequence). The CDR3 sequence is 14 residues long. The V segment lost 5 bases and the J segment 7 bases; nucleotides outside the gene matches: 7. The CDR3: CASSNQGVAEKLFF. Written as DNA, the CDR3 is TGTGCCAGCAGCAACCAGGGGGTTGCTGAAAAACTGTTTTTT.

This clonotype was recorded at least ten times. This chain joins TRBV5-1 and TRBJ2-7, with a possible D match to TRBD1 (6 bases). From germline, CDR1 is SGHRS and CDR2 YFSETQ. Trimming took off 4 bases at V and 0 bases at J, with 8 bases between the two ends. The CDR3 has 13 residues. CDR3 bases: TGCGCCAGCAGCGCGGACAGCTCCTACGAGCAGTACTTC. Amino acid sequence: CASSADSSYEQYF.

The chain links TRBV12-3 or TRBV12-4 to TRBJ2-5; weak D call: TRBD2 (6 bases). The CDR3 has 15 residues. V was trimmed by 7 bases and J by 2 bases, leaving 17 bases between them. The CDR3 reads CASTSGRMGQETQYF. The CDR3 nucleotides read TGTGCCAGCACCTCAGGGAGGATGGGGCAAGAGACCCAGTACTTC.

This clonotype was counted ten times or more. The V gene is TRBV11-1, the J gene TRBJ1-2; TRBD1 is a possible D gene (6 bases). Germline loops: CDR1 SGHAT, CDR2 FQDESV (reference sequence). Trimming pared 1 base from V and 3 bases from J, leaving 9 bases between. This CDR3 is built from 14 residues. The CDR3 sequence: CASSLEGDDYGYTF. The CDR3 DNA sequence: TGTGCCAGCAGCTTAGAGGGGGACGACTATGGCTACACCTTC.

Notes on this clonotype: A read error may be the cause here, since a much bigger clone is one base away. The chain combines TRBV27 with TRBJ2-5; tentative D call: TRBD2 (5 bases). TRBJ2-4 explains the end of the DNA better; the J call may be wrong. In germline, CDR1 is MNHEY, CDR2 SMNVEV (reference sequence). The CDR3 totals 15 residues. The chain's CDR3 is CAGSLFEAGKNIQYF. The DNA for the CDR3 is TGTGCCGGCAGCCTTTTTGAGGCGGGCAAAAACATTCAGTACTTC.

V gene TRBV5-1 combines with J gene TRBJ2-4, with 8 bases matching TRBD2. The J call may not be correct, given that the DNA end is closer to TRBJ2-7. The germline CDR1 and CDR2 sequences are SGHRS and YFSETQ. The CDR3 has 14 residues. CDR3 amino acids: CASSQTSVAHEQYF. The CDR3 region has the DNA TGCGCCAGCAGTCAGACTAGCGTGGCCCACGAGCAGTACTTC.

The chain couples TRBV2 to TRBJ2-7; D unclear. CDR1 is SNHLY, CDR2 FYNNEI, per germline. Trimming removed 7 bases at V and 2 bases at J, with 21 bases between. The length of the CDR3 is 16 residues. The CDR3 here is CASKTSAGRATYEQYF. CDR3 DNA sequence: TGTGCCAGCAAGACTTCAGCAGGTCGCGCTACCTACGAGCAGTACTTC.

This clonotype was detected only a few times. The V call is TRBV20-1, the J call TRBJ1-5; D possibly corresponds to TRBD1 (6 bases). This CDR3 region has 14 residues. Germline CDR1 is DFQATT and CDR2 is SNEGSKA (reference sequence). Trimming cost V 5 bases and J 1 base, with 12 bases left between them. The CDR3 DNA reads as TGCAGTGCTCAGACAGGCTTCAGCAATCAGCCCCAGCATTTT. Protein product: CSAQTGFSNQPQHF.

The V call is TRBV24-1, the J call TRBJ2-1; 11 positions match TRBD2. The V gene end was trimmed by 12 bases and the J gene end by 2 bases; junction bases not matched to a gene: 5. Per germline, CDR1 KGHDR and CDR2 SFDVKD. This CDR3 spans 14 amino acids. The CDR3, as DNA: TGTGCCGGTTCTAGCGGGAGGCCCTACAATGAGCAGTTCTTC. Translation gives CAGSSGRPYNEQFF.

The chain combines TRBV30 with TRBJ2-7, with D possibly TRBD2 on 5 matching bases. V was trimmed by 1 base and J by 3 bases, leaving 16 bases between them. This CDR3 is 15 amino acids long. Germline-derived CDR1 and CDR2 are GTSNPN and SVGIG (reference sequence). This CDR3 is CAWSAPTQRNYEQYF. CDR3 bases: TGTGCCTGGAGTGCCCCAACTCAGCGGAACTACGAGCAGTACTTC.

The gene calls are TRBV4-3 and TRBJ1-2, with 10 positions matching TRBD1. This CDR3 is 15 amino acids long. V dropped 5 bases and J dropped 7; count of bases not matched to a gene: 10. Germline V gene lookup returns CDR1 LGHNA and CDR2 YSLEER. CDR3: CASSNPGQGMGGYTF. The CDR3 nucleotides are TGCGCCAGCAGCAATCCGGGACAGGGGATGGGTGGCTACACCTTC.

There are a few counts of this clonotype. The rearrangement joins TRBV12-3 or TRBV12-4 to TRBJ1-2; weak D call: TRBD1 (5 bases). The CDR3 length is 15 residues. Trimming left V 1 base short and J 8 bases short, with 17 bases between. The CDR3 DNA is TGTGCCAGCAGTTTAGGCGAGGGAAGGGGTAGGGGCTACACCTTC. Translated: CASSLGEGRGRGYTF.

The chain links TRBV6-2 or TRBV6-3 to TRBJ2-3, with a tentative D call TRBD2 (6 bases). Trimming removed 6 bases at V and 6 bases at J, with 19 bases between. CDR1 is MNHEY and CDR2 is SVGEGT in the germline V gene. The CDR3 is made up of 15 amino acids. The CDR3 nucleotides read TGTGCCAGCAGCCGGGACTCAGCTTCCGCGGATACGCAGTATTTT. Translating it yields CASSRDSASADTQYF.

The chain couples TRBV5-1 to TRBJ2-1; D call uncertain. This CDR3 has 13 residues. V was trimmed by 2 bases and J by 7 bases, leaving 10 bases between them. The germline gives CDR1 SGHRS, CDR2 YFSETQ. The CDR3 bases are TGCGCCAGCAGCTTAGCTAGTAAAAATGAGCAGTTCTTC. Amino acids: CASSLASKNEQFF.

The gene calls are TRBV20-1 and TRBJ2-4; 7 positions match TRBD2. The CDR3 consists of 15 residues. CDR1 is DFQATT, CDR2 SNEGSKA, per germline (reference sequence). V shed 0 bases and J 6 bases; nucleotides not matched to a gene: 8. CDR3 DNA: TGCAGTGCTAGAGAAGTGGCGGGAGTGATAAACATTCAGTACTTC. This codes for CSAREVAGVINIQYF.

The chain couples TRBV12-3 or TRBV12-4 to TRBJ1-5; D is ambiguous. This CDR3 region has 15 residues. V dropped 6 bases and J dropped 4 bases, with 16 bases sitting between them. DNA for the CDR3: TGTGCCAGCAGCCCCCCGGGTTTAGGGAATCAGCCCCAGCATTTT. Translating it yields CASSPPGLGNQPQHF.

This clonotype has a handful of counts. The rearrangement links TRBV11-2 to TRBJ1-2; D gene unclear. Germline values: CDR1 SGHAT, CDR2 FQNNGV. V lost 5 bases and J 5 bases, leaving 15 bases between the germline ends. The CDR3 extends over 14 amino acids. The CDR3 DNA reads TGTGCCAGCAGCCCGGCCCCCGACATATATGGCTACACCTTC. Encoded protein: CASSPAPDIYGYTF.

The chain couples TRBV7-2 to TRBJ2-7, with 8 nucleotides matching TRBD2. Germline loops: CDR1 SGHTA, CDR2 FQGNSA. V gave up 2 bases and J gave up 7 bases; unmatched junction bases: 10. The CDR3 is 15 amino acids. Here the CDR3 DNA reads TGTGCCAGCAGCTTAATAGCGGGAAGCTACAATGAGCAGTACTTC. It translates to CASSLIAGSYNEQYF.

This clonotype was detected a few times. The rearrangement joins TRBV3-1 to TRBJ1-2; TRBD1 matches at 9 bases. V gave up 4 bases and J gave up 7 bases; unmatched junction bases: 13. The CDR3 covers 16 residues. Germline CDR1 reads LGHDT; CDR2 reads YNNKEL (reference sequence). In nucleotides, the CDR3 is TGTGCCAGCAGCCCTACCGGGACAGGGAGAATTGGTGGCTACACCTTC. This codes for CASSPTGTGRIGGYTF.

The table lists this clonotype with a few counts. The rearrangement uses TRBV25-1 and TRBJ2-1, with D uncertain. This CDR3 region has 14 residues. The ends were cut back, 3 bases at V and 4 bases at J, with 10 bases in the middle. CDR1 is MGHDK, CDR2 SYGVNS, per germline. Here the CDR3 DNA reads TGTGCCAGCAGTGACCCTGAAAAATACAATGAGCAGTTCTTC. This encodes CASSDPEKYNEQFF.

This chain joins TRBV3-1 and TRBJ1-1; D is undetermined. The germline V and J ends were trimmed by 0 bases and 7 bases, with 9 bases remaining between them. The CDR3 is 13 amino acids. Per the germline V gene, CDR1 is LGHDT and CDR2 is YNNKEL (reference sequence). CDR3 loop: CASSQEGGSEAFF. The CDR3 DNA is TGTGCCAGCAGCCAAGAAGGAGGGAGTGAAGCTTTCTTT.

This sequence joins TRBV7-9 and TRBJ1-1; D perhaps matches TRBD1 (5 bases). V shed 0 bases and J shed 5 bases, with 16 bases lying between them. The CDR3 sequence is 16 residues long. The germline gives CDR1 SEHNR, CDR2 FQNEAQ (reference sequence). This CDR3 reads CASSLASGYLWTEAFF. CDR3 in DNA: TGTGCCAGCAGCTTAGCCTCAGGGTATTTATGGACTGAAGCTTTCTTT.

The chain links TRBV6-1 to TRBJ1-6; D call uncertain. Germline V CDR1 and CDR2: MNHNS, SASEGT. This CDR3 comprises 17 residues. Trimming left V 0 bases short and J 1 base short, with 10 bases between. CDR3 sequence: CASSEASWSSYNSPLHF. The DNA of the CDR3 is TGTGCCAGCAGTGAAGCCAGCTGGTCGTCCTATAATTCACCCCTCCACTTT.